This T cell receptor (beta chain) comes out of a study of T cells in Graves' hyperthyroidism and ophthalmopathy. Findings and limits, study-wide: In the blood, most expanded thyroid clonotypes above 0.001 appeared as well.

Notes on this clonotype: What it binds is not known.

The CDR3 regions of TCR beta were amplified from RNA transcripts. The primer set for the first-round RT-PCR of the TCR CDR3 was HTBI. TCRdb re-analysed the multiplex PCR reads in MiXCR, keeping a single row per CDR3 protein. The sample lists about 400,000 distinct CDR3 sequences; more than 13% were seen once. The CDR3 contains 14 residues. The junction had 6 bases not matched to a gene; V was cut back by 6 bases and J by 3 bases. Germline lookup yields CDR1 LNHNV and CDR2 YYDKDF (reference sequence). The receptor was isolated from a man in his fifties or sixties with Graves' ophthalmopathy. The genes are TRBV15 and TRBJ2-7; TRBD1 matches 9 bases. Sequencing was performed on blood. The CDR3 region is CATRGVDRGYEQYF. The CDR3 nucleotides read TGTGCCACCAGGGGGGTGGACAGGGGCTACGAGCAGTACTTC.